Given below is one T cell receptor (beta chain) in context. Its antigen is still unknown. The data were taken from a study of early T cells in non-severe SARS-CoV-2 infection. Study results and caveats: Comparison of clonotypes with VDJdb favored anti-spike CD8 responses while missing private and CD4 specificities.

Per germline, CDR1 MNHEY and CDR2 SVGAGI. This CDR3 contains 14 residues. Trimming pared 6 bases from V and 3 bases from J, leaving 15 bases between. Molecules of cDNA were individually given unique molecular identifiers that were attached to them. TCRdb re-called the 5' RACE reads with MiXCR, one entry per CDR3 protein. The sample holds 70,000 or so distinct CDR3 sequences, approximately 12% seen once. The sequence came from an adult who was a healthcare worker with PCR-confirmed SARS-CoV-2 infection or an uninfected control (not recorded which). The material sequenced was whole blood. This chain uses TRBV6-5 with TRBJ2-7; D is undetermined. In nucleotides, the CDR3 is TGTGCCAGCAGCCCGGCTGTGGGCATCTACGAGCAGTACTTC. This sequence encodes CASSPAVGIYEQYF.